This T cell receptor beta chain stems from a study of blood T cell repertoires in COVID-19. About the study: PBMCs, B-cell-depleted T cells, or T cells were the source of the cDNA or gDNA that made up the material.

Only one count was recorded for this clone. Repertoires were generated with immunoSEQ multiplex PCR, while TCRdb's copy carries only in-frame clones and drops some. This table has some 350,000 clones, approximately 90% appearing once. Symptom resolution, clearance, or two negative PCRs marked donors in Cohort 3 as recovered. Germline loops: CDR1 LNHDA, CDR2 SQIVND (reference sequence). The CDR3 extends over 14 amino acids. V gave up 3 bases and J gave up 0 bases, with 8 bases separating them. The origin of this receptor is a man between 18 and 35 years old who had recovered from COVID-19. What was sequenced was PBMCs or T cells enriched from blood (not recorded which). The rearrangement links TRBV19 to TRBJ1-1; D not resolved. CDR3 sequence (DNA): TGTGCCAGTAGTATCGGGGTGGTGAACACTGAAGCTTTCTTT. This translates into CASSIGVVNTEAFF. The entire variable domain, with the rest obtained from reference TRBV19 and TRBJ1-1, is as follows: DGGITQSPKYLFRKEGQNVTLSCEQNLNHDAMYWYRQDPGQGLRLIYYSQIVNDFQKGDIAEGYSVSREKKESFPLTVTSAQKNPTAFYLCASSIGVVNTEAFFGQGTRLTVV.